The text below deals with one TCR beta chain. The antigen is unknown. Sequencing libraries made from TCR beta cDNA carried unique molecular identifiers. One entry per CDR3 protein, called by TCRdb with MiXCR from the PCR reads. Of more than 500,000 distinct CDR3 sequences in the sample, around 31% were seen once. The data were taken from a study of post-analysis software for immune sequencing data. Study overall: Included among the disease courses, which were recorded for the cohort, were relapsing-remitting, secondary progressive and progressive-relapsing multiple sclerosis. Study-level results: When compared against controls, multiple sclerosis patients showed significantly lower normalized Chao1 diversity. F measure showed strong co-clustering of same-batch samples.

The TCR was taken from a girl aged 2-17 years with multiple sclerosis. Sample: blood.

The CDR3 sequence is CSASWTGRGTDTQYF. As DNA, the CDR3 is TGCAGTGCTAGCTGGACAGGGAGGGGCACAGATACGCAGTATTTT. V is TRBV20-1 and J is TRBJ2-3; tentatively, D is TRBD1 (8 bases). CDR3 length equals 15 residues. Trimming left V 3 bases short and J 1 base short, with 14 bases between. Germline lookup yields CDR1 DFQATT and CDR2 SNEGSKA (reference sequence).